This is a list of T cell receptor beta chains from one sample in a study of cytotoxic CD8 clonotypes in ibrutinib-treated CLL. Assay used: immunoSEQ multiplex PCR; TCRdb lists only in-frame clones, some missing. The data hold fewer than 300,000 clones, with less than 85% observed a single time. The source material was PBMCs, sampled at disease progression, from a patient treated with ibrutinib. The receptors come from a human donor with chronic lymphocytic leukemia. The CDR3 runs from the conserved cysteine through the conserved F or W. A D gene is named only where the DNA matches it firmly. Clone size is not always given. Where it is, it says once, few, many or a class for expanded clones.

J,V,D,size,CDR3,DNA
TRBJ2-7,TRBV27,NA,NA,CASSLGTTYEQYF,TGTGCCAGCAGTCTGGGGACAACCTACGAGCAGTACTTC
TRBJ2-1,TRBV21-1,NA,once,CASSNGTSGYNEQFF,TGTGCCAGCAGCAACGGGACTAGCGGTTACAATGAGCAGTTCTTC
TRBJ1-3,TRBV18,NA,NA,CASSPRQGLAGNTIYF,TGTGCCAGCTCACCACGGCAGGGACTGGCTGGAAACACCATATATTTT
TRBJ2-7,TRBV9,TRBD1,NA,CASSVGSGGSYEQYF,TGTGCCAGCAGCGTAGGGTCAGGGGGTTCCTACGAGCAGTACTTC
TRBJ2-5,TRBV9,TRBD2,NA,CASSVGVAGGQGTQYF,TGTGCCAGCAGCGTAGGGGTAGCGGGGGGCCAAGGGACCCAGTACTTC
TRBJ2-1,TRBV6-5,NA,few,CASSSWTYEQFF,TGTGCCAGCAGTTCATGGACTTATGAGCAGTTCTTC
TRBJ1-1,TRBV6-5,NA,NA,CASSYVDFVDGTEAFF,TGTGCCAGCAGTTATGTGGATTTCGTGGACGGCACTGAAGCTTTCTTT
TRBJ1-2,TRBV19,NA,NA,CASGQIEVYGYTF,TGTGCCAGTGGACAGATTGAAGTCTATGGCTACACCTTC
TRBJ2-7,TRBV5-5,NA,NA,CASSERLSYEQYF,TGTGCCAGCAGCGAAAGGCTCTCCTACGAGCAGTACTTC
TRBJ1-1,TRBV7-9,NA,NA,CASSLASTMNTEAFF,TGTGCCAGCAGCTTAGCCAGCACGATGAACACTGAAGCTTTCTTT
TRBJ2-3,TRBV28,TRBD2,NA,CASSLPGLARGDTQYF,TGTGCCAGCAGTTTGCCCGGACTAGCGAGGGGAGATACGCAGTATTTT
TRBJ1-1,TRBV5-1,NA,NA,CASSKDMLNTEAFF,TGCGCCAGCAGCAAGGACATGCTGAACACTGAAGCTTTCTTT
TRBJ1-2,TRBV11-2,NA,NA,CASSLDSPNYGYTF,TGTGCCAGCAGCCTAGACAGCCCTAACTATGGCTACACCTTC
TRBJ1-5,TRBV15,NA,NA,CATSLPAPRGAYQPQHF,TGTGCCACCAGCTTGCCCGCCCCTAGGGGCGCTTATCAGCCCCAGCATTTT
TRBJ2-1,TRBV28,TRBD2,once,CASSQPRVAGGPDGRYNEQFF,TGTGCCAGCAGCCAACCCCGCGTAGCGGGGGGACCAGACGGTCGGTACAATGAGCAGTTCTTC
TRBJ2-2,TRBV9,NA,few,CASSVYNTGELFF,TGTGCCAGCAGCGTGTACAACACCGGGGAGCTGTTTTTT
TRBJ1-5,TRBV7-2,NA,few,CASSLGDGGNQPQHF,TGTGCCAGCAGCTTAGGGGACGGCGGCAATCAGCCCCAGCATTTT
TRBJ1-1,TRBV11-2,TRBD1,few,CASSLGGTGLAFF,TGTGCCAGCAGCTTAGGGGGGACAGGCTTAGCTTTCTTT
TRBJ1-4,TRBV13,NA,NA,CASSLGQFNEKLFF,TGTGCCAGCAGCTTAGGACAGTTTAATGAAAAACTGTTTTTT
TRBJ1-1,TRBV7-9,TRBD1,NA,CASSEGTGGDAFF,TGTGCCAGCAGCGAAGGGACAGGGGGCGATGCTTTCTTT
TRBJ2-1,TRBV4-1,TRBD2,once,CASSHYLAGDEQFF,TGCGCCAGCAGCCACTACCTAGCGGGAGATGAGCAGTTCTTC
TRBJ1-2,TRBV4-1,NA,NA,CASSPVSPTHGGYTF,TGCGCCAGCAGCCCGGTCAGCCCAACGCACGGTGGCTACACCTTC
TRBJ2-1,TRBV19,TRBD2,NA,CASSIALGLAGEQFF,TGTGCCAGTAGTATAGCCTTAGGACTAGCGGGTGAGCAGTTCTTC
TRBJ2-7,TRBV6-5,NA,NA,CASRHLTAYEQYF,TGTGCCAGCCGACACCTTACCGCCTACGAGCAGTACTTC
TRBJ2-7,TRBV6-6,NA,few,CASRARSEQYF,TGTGCCAGCAGGGCTAGGTCCGAGCAGTACTTC
TRBJ2-7,TRBV2,TRBD1,NA,CASVQGARYEQYF,TGTGCCAGCGTACAGGGGGCGCGTTACGAGCAGTACTTC
TRBJ2-3,TRBV7-2,TRBD2,NA,CASRRSSGSTDTQYF,TGTGCCAGCAGGAGGTCTAGCGGGAGCACAGATACGCAGTATTTT
TRBJ2-5,TRBV15,TRBD2,NA,CATSSWGLESQETQYF,TGTGCCACCAGCAGCTGGGGACTAGAGTCGCAAGAGACCCAGTACTTC
TRBJ1-2,TRBV4-1,NA,NA,CASSPGGNYGYTF,TGCGCCAGCAGCCCGGGGGGGAACTATGGCTACACCTTC
TRBJ1-2,TRBV4-2,NA,NA,CASSQDLGPDYGYTF,TGTGCCAGCAGCCAAGATCTGGGACCGGACTATGGCTACACCTTC
TRBJ1-4,TRBV5-1,NA,NA,CASSLEWTISANEKLFF,TGCGCCAGCAGCTTGGAGTGGACGATAAGCGCTAATGAAAAACTGTTTTTT
TRBJ2-3,TRBV6-1,NA,few,CASSSTASTDTQYF,TGTGCCAGCAGTTCGACAGCTAGCACAGATACGCAGTATTTT
TRBJ1-5,TRBV28,NA,NA,CASSLPGRRQPQHF,TGTGCCAGCAGTTTGCCCGGAAGGAGACAGCCCCAGCATTTT
TRBJ2-7,TRBV9,TRBD2,few,CASSPSGRVYEQYF,TGTGCCAGCAGCCCTAGCGGGAGGGTCTACGAGCAGTACTTC
TRBJ1-1,TRBV5-5,NA,NA,CASSFNREAAFF,TGTGCCAGCAGCTTTAACAGGGAGGCAGCTTTCTTT